Each of the 19 T cell receptor beta chains below was sequenced from the same sample in a study of shared clonotypes between healthy human individuals. Clones were read by immunoSEQ multiplex PCR, and TCRdb kept only the in-frame ones, dropping some. The sample has millions of clones, 85% to 95% seen once. Sequencing was performed on naive CD4+ T cells sorted from blood. Subset reported: CD45RA+ positively selected. The receptors originated from a man between 18 and 29 years old in good health.

Remarks on this clone: This sample also contains other DNA sequences that code for the same CDR3. The chain has TRBV9 and TRBJ2-7; perhaps TRBD2 as D (6 bases). The V gene lost 3 bases and the J gene lost 2 bases, with 12 bases spanning the gap. CDR1 and CDR2 (germline): SGDLS, YYNGEE. CDR3 length: 14 residues. In nucleotides, the CDR3 is TGTGCCAGCAGCGCAACTGGGACTGCCTACGAGCAGTACTTC. This translates into CASSATGTAYEQYF. The full variable domain, with the rest looked up from reference TRBV9 and TRBJ2-7, is DSGVTQTPKHLITATGQRVTLRCSPRSGDLSVYWYQQSLDQGLQFLIQYYNGEERAKGNILERFSAQQFPDLHSELNLSSLELGDSALYFCASSATGTAYEQYFGPGTRLTVT.

The chain is built from TRBV30 and TRBJ2-7; D may be TRBD1 (6 bases). The CDR3 contains 13 residues. V was clipped by 5 bases and J by 2 bases, with 13 bases between them. Germline V lookup: CDR1 GTSNPN, CDR2 SVGIG (reference sequence). CDR3 region: CAWQGLSPYEQYF. CDR3 DNA: TGTGCCTGGCAGGGGCTGTCCCCCTACGAGCAGTACTTC.

A single count supports this clone. The chain recombines TRBV4-1 with TRBJ2-3, with 9 bases lining up with TRBD2. The ends lost 1 base at V and 0 bases at J; junction bases unmatched: 2. This CDR3 region has 16 residues. Germline lookup yields CDR1 MGHRA and CDR2 YSYEKL. CDR3 residues: CASSQAAGGSTDTQYF. The CDR3 coding sequence is TGCGCCAGCAGCCAAGCAGCGGGGGGTAGCACAGATACGCAGTATTTT.

The chain combines TRBV7-9 with TRBJ2-5; 9 bases match TRBD2. The CDR3 totals 15 residues. CDR1 SEHNR and CDR2 FQNEAQ come from the germline V gene (reference sequence). Trimming took 5 bases from V and 4 from J; bases not matched to a gene: 8. The CDR3 coding sequence is TGTGCCAGCAGCGAAATCTCTAGCGGGGTAGAGACCCAGTACTTC. It translates to CASSEISSGVETQYF.

The rearrangement joins TRBV5-8 to TRBJ1-6; D is undetermined. This CDR3 has 16 residues. In germline, CDR1 is SGHTS, CDR2 YDEGEE. Trimming stripped 0 bases from V and 0 bases from J, with 7 bases between. In nucleotides, the CDR3 is TGTGCCAGCAGCTTGGCCGGAAACTCCTATAATTCACCCCTCCACTTT. The encoded protein is CASSLAGNSYNSPLHF.

With regard to this clone: Other DNA sequences in this sample translate to the same CDR3. V gene TRBV7-2 combines with J gene TRBJ1-3; a weak D match, TRBD1 (6 bases). Trimming stripped 4 bases from V and 1 base from J, with 11 bases between. The CDR3 totals 15 residues. Per the germline V gene, CDR1 is SGHTA and CDR2 is FQGNSA. The CDR3 spells CASSSQGGSGNTIYF. In DNA form, the CDR3 reads TGTGCCAGCAGCTCACAGGGAGGGTCTGGAAACACCATATATTTT.

This chain links TRBV2 with TRBJ1-4; D remains ambiguous. Trimming removed 8 bases at V and 8 bases at J, with 12 bases between. Germline assignment: CDR1 SNHLY and CDR2 FYNNEI. This CDR3 is 12 amino acids long. The CDR3 spells CASLDVTEKLFF. CDR3 in DNA: TGTGCCAGCCTGGACGTGACGGAAAAACTGTTTTTT.

The chain carries TRBV5-6 and TRBJ1-1; D is ambiguous. Per the germline V gene, CDR1 is SGHDT and CDR2 is YYEEEE. This CDR3 contains 15 residues. Trimming left V 7 bases short and J 3 bases short, with 19 bases between. CDR3 amino acids: CASEDLTERYTEAFF. CDR3 DNA sequence: TGTGCCAGCGAAGACCTGACTGAGCGCTACACTGAAGCTTTCTTT.

The chain is built from TRBV4-3 and TRBJ1-4; 7 nucleotides agree with TRBD1. This CDR3 comprises 15 residues. V trimming: 4 bases; J trimming: 4 bases; junction bases outside the gene matches: 6. The germline V gene encodes CDR1 LGHNA and CDR2 YSLEER. The CDR3 loop is CASSRTRDSNEKLFF. For the CDR3, the DNA is TGCGCCAGCAGCCGAACTAGGGACAGTAATGAAAAACTGTTTTTT.

J is TRBJ1-2 and V is TRBV2; 8 bases are shared with TRBD1. Germline lookup yields CDR1 SNHLY and CDR2 FYNNEI. Trimming removed 4 bases from V and 8 bases from J; junction bases left unmatched: 9. The CDR3 loop spans 14 amino acids. DNA of the CDR3: TGTGCCAGCAGTGGCTATTCAGGGGGCGGCGGCTACACCTTC. This encodes CASSGYSGGGGYTF.

The CDR3 nucleotides read TGTGCCATCAGTGAGTTCCCGGGTGATACGCAGTATTTT. This codes for CAISEFPGDTQYF. The chain uses TRBV10-3 and TRBJ2-3, with D unclear. Germline loops: CDR1 ENHRY, CDR2 SYGVKD. Trimming shortened V by 1 base and J by 6 bases, and 8 bases separated the two germline ends. The CDR3 is 13 amino acids.

In regard to this clone: This CDR3 is also generated by other DNA sequences in the sample. The chain couples TRBV18 to TRBJ2-3; D might be TRBD2 (6 bases). The CDR3 sequence is 14 residues long. Germline-derived CDR1 and CDR2 are KGHSH and LQKENI. V was pared by 3 bases and J by 4 bases, with 11 bases between. CDR3 region: CASSPAGRSDTQYF. CDR3 in DNA: TGTGCCAGCTCACCGGCAGGGAGGTCAGATACGCAGTATTTT. Complete variable domain (other parts from reference TRBV18 and TRBJ2-3): NAGVMQNPRHLVRRRGQEARLRCSPMKGHSHVYWYRQLPEEGLKFMVYLQKENIIDESGMPKERFSAEFPKEGPSILRIQQVVRGDSAAYFCASSPAGRSDTQYFGPGTRLTVL.

This clone appeared a single time. The chain recombines TRBV6-1 with TRBJ2-5; D may be TRBD1 (5 bases). Trimming removed 6 bases at V and 3 bases at J, with 14 bases between. The germline V gene encodes CDR1 MNHNS and CDR2 SASEGT. The CDR3 runs to 14 residues. The CDR3 here is CASSVAGMKETQYF. The CDR3 DNA sequence: TGTGCCAGCAGCGTTGCAGGGATGAAAGAGACCCAGTACTTC.

The chain is built from TRBV5-1 and TRBJ1-4; possibly TRBD1 for D (5 bases). From germline, CDR1 is SGHRS and CDR2 YFSETQ. The CDR3 is 16 amino acids. V was pared by 0 bases and J by 2 bases, with 11 bases between. CDR3 amino acids: CASSLAVGATNEKLFF. CDR3 sequence (DNA): TGCGCCAGCAGCTTGGCCGTCGGGGCTACTAATGAAAAACTGTTTTTT.

The V and J genes are TRBV29-1 and TRBJ2-5; possibly TRBD1 or TRBD2 for D (5 bases each). Trimming took 6 bases from V and 5 from J, leaving 19 bases between them. CDR1 and CDR2 (germline): SQVTM, ANQGSEA. The CDR3 sequence is 14 residues long. This chain's CDR3 is CSVDFLGARETQYF. For the CDR3, the DNA is TGCAGCGTGGACTTCCTTGGGGCGAGGGAGACCCAGTACTTC.

The chain employs TRBV10-3 and TRBJ2-7, with D maybe TRBD1 (5 bases). Trimming removed 6 bases at V and 2 bases at J, with 11 bases between. The germline V gene encodes CDR1 ENHRY and CDR2 SYGVKD. The CDR3 consists of 13 residues. The CDR3 loop reads CAIREQATYEQYF. CDR3 sequence (DNA): TGTGCCATCAGGGAACAGGCCACCTACGAGCAGTACTTC.

This chain connects TRBV6-1 to TRBJ1-2; the match to TRBD1 covers 9 bases. Germline V CDR1 and CDR2: MNHNS, SASEGT. This CDR3 region has 15 residues. V trimming: 2 bases; J trimming: 4 bases; junction bases outside the gene matches: 5. CDR3 DNA sequence: TGTGCCAGCAGTGAATCGGGACAGGGCTCCTATGGCTACACCTTC. Amino acid sequence: CASSESGQGSYGYTF.

The chain combines TRBV7-1 with TRBJ2-5; D possibly corresponds to TRBD2 (7 bases). TRBV7-1 falls under the ORF class, with uncertain function. V was pared by 5 bases and J by 5 bases, with 18 bases between. The CDR3 covers 15 residues. CDR3 residues: CASSAFRGAAETQYF. In DNA, the CDR3 is TGTGCCAGCAGCGCCTTCCGGGGGGCAGCGGAGACCCAGTACTTC.

This clone showed up just once. This chain links TRBV7-2 with TRBJ2-1; the D is unclear. Germline CDR1 reads SGHTA; CDR2 reads FQGNSA. The CDR3 extends over 12 amino acids. The ends were cut back, 1 base at V and 7 bases at J, with 5 bases in the middle. The CDR3 reads CASSLEANEQFF. Written as DNA, the CDR3 is TGTGCCAGCAGCTTAGAGGCAAATGAGCAGTTCTTC.